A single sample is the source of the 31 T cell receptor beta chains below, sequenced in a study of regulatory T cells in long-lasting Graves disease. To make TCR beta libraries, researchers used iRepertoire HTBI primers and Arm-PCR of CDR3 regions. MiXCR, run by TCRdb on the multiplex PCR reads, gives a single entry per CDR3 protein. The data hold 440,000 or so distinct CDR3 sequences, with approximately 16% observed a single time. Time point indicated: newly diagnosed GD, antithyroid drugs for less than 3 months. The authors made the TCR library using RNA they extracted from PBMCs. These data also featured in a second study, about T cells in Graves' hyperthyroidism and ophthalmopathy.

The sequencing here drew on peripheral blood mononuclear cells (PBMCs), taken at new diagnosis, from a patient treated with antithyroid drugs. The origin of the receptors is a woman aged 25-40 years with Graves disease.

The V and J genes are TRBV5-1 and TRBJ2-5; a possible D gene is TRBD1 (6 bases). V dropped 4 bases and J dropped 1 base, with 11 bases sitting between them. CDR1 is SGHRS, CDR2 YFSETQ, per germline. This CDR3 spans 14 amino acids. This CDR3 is CASSPGQFQETQYF. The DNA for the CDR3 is TGCGCCAGCAGCCCCGGACAGTTCCAAGAGACCCAGTACTTC. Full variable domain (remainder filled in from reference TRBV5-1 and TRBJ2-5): KAGVTQTPRYLIKTRGQQVTLSCSPISGHRSVSWYQQTPGQGLQFLFEYFSETQRNKGNFPGRFSGRQFSNSRSEMNVSTLELGDSALYLCASSPGQFQETQYFGPGTRLLVL.

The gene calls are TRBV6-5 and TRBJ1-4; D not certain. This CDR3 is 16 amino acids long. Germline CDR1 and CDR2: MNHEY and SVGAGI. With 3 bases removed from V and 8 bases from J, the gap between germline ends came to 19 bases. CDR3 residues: CASSYIPVSGWEKLFF. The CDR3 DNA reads TGTGCCAGCAGTTATATTCCGGTTTCAGGATGGGAAAAACTGTTTTTT.

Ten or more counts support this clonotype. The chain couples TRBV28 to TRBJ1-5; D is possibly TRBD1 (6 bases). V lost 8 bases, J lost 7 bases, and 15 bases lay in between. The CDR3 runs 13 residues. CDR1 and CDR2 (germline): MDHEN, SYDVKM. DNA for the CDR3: TGTGCCAGCGGCGAACAGGGTTACCAGCCCCAGCATTTT. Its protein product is CASGEQGYQPQHF. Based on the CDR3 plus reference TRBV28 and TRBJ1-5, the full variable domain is DVKVTQSSRYLVKRTGEKVFLECVQDMDHENMFWYRQDPGLGLRLIYFSYDVKMKEKGDIPEGYSVSREKKERFSLILESASTNQTSMYLCASGEQGYQPQHFGDGTRLSIL.

CDR3 sequence reads: CSAVPLAGDIDTQYF. CDR3 nucleotide sequence: TGCAGTGCGGTCCCACTAGCGGGAGATATAGATACGCAGTATTTT. The chain joins TRBV20-1 to TRBJ2-3, with TRBD2 matching over 11 bases. Germline V lookup: CDR1 DFQATT, CDR2 SNEGSKA (reference sequence). The CDR3 runs 15 residues. With V trimmed by 6 bases and J by 5 bases, 10 bases remained unmatched.

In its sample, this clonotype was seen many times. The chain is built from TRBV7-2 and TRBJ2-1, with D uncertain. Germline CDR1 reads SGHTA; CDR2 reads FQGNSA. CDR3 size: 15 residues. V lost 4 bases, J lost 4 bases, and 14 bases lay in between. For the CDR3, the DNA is TGTGCCAGCAGCTCCCCCTTGGGCGGTTACAATGAGCAGTTCTTC. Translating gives CASSSPLGGYNEQFF.

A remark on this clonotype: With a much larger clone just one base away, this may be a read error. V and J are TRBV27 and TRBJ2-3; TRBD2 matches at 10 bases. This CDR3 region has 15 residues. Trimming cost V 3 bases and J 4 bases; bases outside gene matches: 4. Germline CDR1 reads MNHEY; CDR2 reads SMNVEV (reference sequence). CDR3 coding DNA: TGTGCCAGCAGTTTGGCTAGCGGGGGCCCAGATACGCAGTATTTT. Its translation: CASSLASGGPDTQYF.

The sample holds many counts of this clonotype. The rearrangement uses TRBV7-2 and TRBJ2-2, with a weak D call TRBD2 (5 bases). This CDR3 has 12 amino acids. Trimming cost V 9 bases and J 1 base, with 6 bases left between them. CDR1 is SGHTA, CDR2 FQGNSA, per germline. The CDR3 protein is CASSVNTGELFF. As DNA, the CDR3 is TGTGCCAGTAGCGTGAACACCGGGGAGCTGTTTTTT.

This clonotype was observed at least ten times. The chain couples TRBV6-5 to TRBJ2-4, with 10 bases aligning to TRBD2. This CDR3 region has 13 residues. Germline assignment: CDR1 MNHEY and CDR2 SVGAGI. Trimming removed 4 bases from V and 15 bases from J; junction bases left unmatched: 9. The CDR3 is CASSSSVLAGTYF. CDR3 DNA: TGTGCCAGCAGTTCGTCGGTACTAGCGGGAACGTACTTC.

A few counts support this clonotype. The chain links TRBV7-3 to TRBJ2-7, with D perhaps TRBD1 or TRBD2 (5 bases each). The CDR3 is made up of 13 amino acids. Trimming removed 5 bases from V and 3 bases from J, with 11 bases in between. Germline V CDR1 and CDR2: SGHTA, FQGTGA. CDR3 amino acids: CASSVGTDYEQYF. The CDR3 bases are TGTGCCAGCAGCGTCGGGACCGACTACGAGCAGTACTTC.

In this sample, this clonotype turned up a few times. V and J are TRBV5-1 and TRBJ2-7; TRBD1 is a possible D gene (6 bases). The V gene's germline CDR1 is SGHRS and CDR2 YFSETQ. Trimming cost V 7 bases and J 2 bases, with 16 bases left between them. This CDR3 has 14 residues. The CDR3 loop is CASQERGSTYEQYF. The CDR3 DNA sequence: TGCGCCAGCCAAGAGAGGGGGTCGACCTACGAGCAGTACTTC.

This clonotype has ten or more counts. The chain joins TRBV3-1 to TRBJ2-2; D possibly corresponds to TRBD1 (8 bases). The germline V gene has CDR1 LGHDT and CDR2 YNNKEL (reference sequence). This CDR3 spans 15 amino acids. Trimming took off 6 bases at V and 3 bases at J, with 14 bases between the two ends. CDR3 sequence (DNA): TGTGCCAGCAGTCAGGGGGCGGGAGACACCGGGGAGCTGTTTTTT. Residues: CASSQGAGDTGELFF.

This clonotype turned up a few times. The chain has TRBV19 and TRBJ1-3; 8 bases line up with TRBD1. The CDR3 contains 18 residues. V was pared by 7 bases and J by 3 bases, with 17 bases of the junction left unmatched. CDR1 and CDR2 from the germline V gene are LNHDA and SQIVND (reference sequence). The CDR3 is CASTQRGTGISLGNTIYF. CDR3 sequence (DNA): TGTGCCAGTACCCAGCGGGGGACAGGCATTTCTCTTGGAAACACCATATATTTT.

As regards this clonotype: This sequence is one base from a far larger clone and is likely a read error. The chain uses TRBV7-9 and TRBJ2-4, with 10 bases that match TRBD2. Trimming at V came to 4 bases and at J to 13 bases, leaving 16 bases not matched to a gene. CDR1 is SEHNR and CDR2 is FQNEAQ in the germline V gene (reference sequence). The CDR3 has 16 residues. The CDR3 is CASSSPAGGPPHEQYF. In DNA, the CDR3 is TGTGCCAGCAGCTCACCAGCGGGAGGGCCCCCGCATGAGCAGTACTTC.

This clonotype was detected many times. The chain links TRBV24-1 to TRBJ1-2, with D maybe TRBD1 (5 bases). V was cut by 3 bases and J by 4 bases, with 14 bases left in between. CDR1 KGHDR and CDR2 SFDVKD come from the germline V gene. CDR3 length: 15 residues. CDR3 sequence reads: CATSDTRDRRYGYTF. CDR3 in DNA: TGTGCCACCAGTGATACTCGGGACCGACGCTATGGCTACACCTTC.

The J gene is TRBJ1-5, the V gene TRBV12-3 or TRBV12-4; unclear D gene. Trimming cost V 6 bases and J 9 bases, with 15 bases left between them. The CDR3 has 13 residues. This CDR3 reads CASSHPPYRPQHF. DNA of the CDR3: TGTGCCAGCAGCCACCCGCCTTATCGGCCCCAGCATTTT.

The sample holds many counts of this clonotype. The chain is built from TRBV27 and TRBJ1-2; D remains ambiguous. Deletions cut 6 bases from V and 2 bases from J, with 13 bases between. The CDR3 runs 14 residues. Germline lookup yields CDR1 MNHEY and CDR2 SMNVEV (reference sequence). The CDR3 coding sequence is TGTGCCAGCAGGGACGTGGCGACCAACTATGGCTACACCTTC. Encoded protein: CASRDVATNYGYTF.

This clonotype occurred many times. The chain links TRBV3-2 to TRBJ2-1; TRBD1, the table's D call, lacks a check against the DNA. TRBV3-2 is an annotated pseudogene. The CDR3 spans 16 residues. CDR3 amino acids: CASSHTTGEGYNEQFF. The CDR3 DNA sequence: TGTGCCAGCAGCCACACCACAGGGGAGGGCTACAATGAGCAGTTCTTC.

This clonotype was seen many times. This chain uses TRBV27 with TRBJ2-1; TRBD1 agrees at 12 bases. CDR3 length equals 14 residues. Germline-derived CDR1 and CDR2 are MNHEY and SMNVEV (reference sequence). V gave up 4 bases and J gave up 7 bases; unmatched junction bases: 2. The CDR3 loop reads CASSWDRGRNEQFF. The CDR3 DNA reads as TGTGCCAGCAGTTGGGACAGGGGGCGGAATGAGCAGTTCTTC.

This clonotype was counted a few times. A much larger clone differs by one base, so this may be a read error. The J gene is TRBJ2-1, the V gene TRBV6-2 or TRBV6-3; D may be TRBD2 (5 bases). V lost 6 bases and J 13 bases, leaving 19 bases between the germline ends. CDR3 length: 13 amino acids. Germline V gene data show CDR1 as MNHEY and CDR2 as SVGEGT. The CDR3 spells CASRLAPGETQFF. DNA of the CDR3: TGTGCCAGCAGGCTAGCTCCCGGGGAGACCCAGTTCTTC.

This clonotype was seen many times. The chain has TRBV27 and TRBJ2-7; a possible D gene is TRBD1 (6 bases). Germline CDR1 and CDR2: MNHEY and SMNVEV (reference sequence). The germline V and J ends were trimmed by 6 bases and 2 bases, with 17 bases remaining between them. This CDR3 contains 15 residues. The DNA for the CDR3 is TGTGCCAGCAGGGCAACAGGAGCAGGGGCCTACGAGCAGTACTTC. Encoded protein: CASRATGAGAYEQYF.

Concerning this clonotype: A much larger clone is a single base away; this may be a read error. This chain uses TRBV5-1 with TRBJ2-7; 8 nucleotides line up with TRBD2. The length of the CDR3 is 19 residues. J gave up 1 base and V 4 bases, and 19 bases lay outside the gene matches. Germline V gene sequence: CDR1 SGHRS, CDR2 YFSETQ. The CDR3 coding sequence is TGCGCCAGCAGCCTACGGGGACCCCGGACTGGCGGGGGGTCCTACGAGCAGTACTTC. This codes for CASSLRGPRTGGGSYEQYF.

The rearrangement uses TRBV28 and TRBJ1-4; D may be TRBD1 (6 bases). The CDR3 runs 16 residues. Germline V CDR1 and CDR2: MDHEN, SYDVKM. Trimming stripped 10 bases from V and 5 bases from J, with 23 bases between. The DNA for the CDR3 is TGTGCCACCGACAGGCCCCGGGGGCGCGGGAATGAAAAACTGTTTTTT. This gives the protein CATDRPRGRGNEKLFF.

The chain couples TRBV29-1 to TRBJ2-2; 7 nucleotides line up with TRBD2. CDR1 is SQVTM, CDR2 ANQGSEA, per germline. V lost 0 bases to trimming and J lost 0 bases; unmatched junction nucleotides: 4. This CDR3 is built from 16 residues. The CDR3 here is CSVEDQSGANTGELFF. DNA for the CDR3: TGCAGCGTTGAAGATCAAAGCGGGGCGAACACCGGGGAGCTGTTTTTT.

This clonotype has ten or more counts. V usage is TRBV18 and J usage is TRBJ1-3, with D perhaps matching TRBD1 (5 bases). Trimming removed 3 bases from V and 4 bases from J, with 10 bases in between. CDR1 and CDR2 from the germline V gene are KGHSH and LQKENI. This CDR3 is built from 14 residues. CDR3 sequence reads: CASSPIGAGNTIYF. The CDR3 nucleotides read TGTGCCAGCTCACCCATAGGGGCCGGAAACACCATATATTTT.

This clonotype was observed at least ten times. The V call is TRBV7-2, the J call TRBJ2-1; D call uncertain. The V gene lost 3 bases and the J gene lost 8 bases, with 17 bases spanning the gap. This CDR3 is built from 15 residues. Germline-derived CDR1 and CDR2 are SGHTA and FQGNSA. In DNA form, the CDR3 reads TGTGCCAGCAGCTTTCGGACGGGCCTTCCGTATGAGCAGTTCTTC. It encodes CASSFRTGLPYEQFF.

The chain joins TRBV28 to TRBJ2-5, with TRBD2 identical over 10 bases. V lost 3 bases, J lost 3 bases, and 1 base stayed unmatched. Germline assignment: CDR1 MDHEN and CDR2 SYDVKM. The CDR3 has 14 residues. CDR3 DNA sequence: TGTGCCAGCAGTTTTACTAGCGGGAAAGAGACCCAGTACTTC. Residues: CASSFTSGKETQYF.

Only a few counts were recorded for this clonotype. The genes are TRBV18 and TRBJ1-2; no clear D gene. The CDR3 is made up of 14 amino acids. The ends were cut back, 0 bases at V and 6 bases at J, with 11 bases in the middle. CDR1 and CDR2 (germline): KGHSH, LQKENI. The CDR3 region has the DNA TGTGCCAGCTCACCACCGATGGGTTTACATGGCTACACCTTC. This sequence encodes CASSPPMGLHGYTF.

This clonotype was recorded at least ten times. For the CDR3, the DNA is TGTGCCAGCACCTTTATGGGGGGGACAGGGAATCAGCCCCAGCATTTT. Its translation is CASTFMGGTGNQPQHF. V is TRBV28 and J is TRBJ1-5; 9 bases align to TRBD1. From germline, CDR1 is MDHEN and CDR2 SYDVKM. V lost 7 bases to trimming and J lost 4 bases; unmatched junction nucleotides: 11. This CDR3 is built from 16 residues.

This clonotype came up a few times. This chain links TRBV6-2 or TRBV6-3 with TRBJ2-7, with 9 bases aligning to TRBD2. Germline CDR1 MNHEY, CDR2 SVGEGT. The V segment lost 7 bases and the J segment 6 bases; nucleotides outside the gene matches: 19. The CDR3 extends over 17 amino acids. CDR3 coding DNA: TGTGCCAGCAAAGGGGTAGCGGGAGTATCATTTTCGGGCGAGCAGTACTTC. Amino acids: CASKGVAGVSFSGEQYF.

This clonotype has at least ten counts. Written as DNA, the CDR3 is TGTGCCATCAGGAAGTCTGCGGGAGGAGGCTCCTACGAGCAGTACTTC. This sequence encodes CAIRKSAGGGSYEQYF. The chain links TRBV10-3 to TRBJ2-7, with TRBD2 matching 8 bases. V was clipped by 6 bases and J by 0 bases; unmatched bases: 10. This CDR3 has 16 residues. CDR1 ENHRY and CDR2 SYGVKD come from the germline V gene.

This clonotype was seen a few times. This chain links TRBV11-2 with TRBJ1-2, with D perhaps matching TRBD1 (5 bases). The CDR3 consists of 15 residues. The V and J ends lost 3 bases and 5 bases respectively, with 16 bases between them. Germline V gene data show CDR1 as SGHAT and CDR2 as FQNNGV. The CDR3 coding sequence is TGTGCCAGCAGCTTGGGGAGGGACGGGCTATATGGCTACACCTTC. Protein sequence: CASSLGRDGLYGYTF.